The 12 T cell receptor beta chains in this list originate from one sample, sequenced in a study of human T cells and chemical hapten exposure (dated by TCRdb to about 2021). Total RNA was isolated from unfractionated whole blood collected in Tempus Blood RNA tubes. The library was made by 5' RACE. Sequencing instrument: Illumina MiSeq. The public reads were run again by TCRdb, first through fastp at Q25 and then through MiXCR, and only productive beta chains were kept. CDR3 protein duplicates are merged, each entry listing the most common genes and DNA. The sample table records tens of thousands of distinct CDR3 sequences; about 8.4% of these occur just once. About 2.1% of the sample is in the top ten clones. These receptors came from a male donor in good health.

This clonotype was seen only a few times. The CDR3 protein is CASSRGRPSGANVLTF. For the CDR3, the DNA is TGTGCCAGCAGCCGGGGCAGACCCTCTGGGGCCAACGTCCTGACTTTC. The rearrangement links TRBV7-9 to TRBJ2-6, with D tentatively TRBD1 or TRBD2 (5 bases each). The V end lost 5 bases, the J end lost 0 bases, and 11 bases lay between the germline ends. The CDR3 has 16 amino acids. Germline CDR1 SEHNR, CDR2 FQNEAQ (reference sequence).

The rearrangement links TRBV20-1 to TRBJ2-7, with a weak D call TRBD1 (7 bases). V was pared by 2 bases and J by 6 bases, with 23 bases between. The CDR3 contains 16 residues. Germline CDR1 reads DFQATT; CDR2 reads SNEGSKA (reference sequence). This CDR3 reads CSARNQWRDRPGEQYF. In DNA, the CDR3 is TGCAGTGCTAGAAATCAATGGAGGGACAGACCGGGCGAGCAGTACTTC.

This clonotype was observed at least ten times. The chain links TRBV20-1 to TRBJ1-4; TRBD1 agrees at 9 bases. V lost 5 bases and J lost 1; bases outside the gene matches: 2. The germline CDR1 and CDR2 sequences are DFQATT and SNEGSKA (reference sequence). This CDR3 comprises 14 residues. CDR3 region: CSARDRVTNEKLFF. The CDR3 region has the DNA TGCAGTGCTCGGGACAGGGTAACTAATGAAAAACTGTTTTTT.

V is TRBV18 and J is TRBJ2-7; 10 bases align to TRBD2. This CDR3 contains 16 residues. V trimming: 0 bases; J trimming: 7 bases; junction bases outside the gene matches: 9. Germline lookup yields CDR1 KGHSH and CDR2 LQKENI. CDR3 protein: CASSPPTSGSGGEQYF. CDR3 DNA: TGTGCCAGCTCACCACCGACTAGCGGGTCTGGGGGGGAGCAGTACTTC.

This clonotype was detected a few times. The genes are TRBV2 and TRBJ2-3; 10 bases are a match to TRBD2. Germline CDR1 SNHLY, CDR2 FYNNEI. The CDR3 runs to 15 residues. The J segment lost 6 bases and the V segment lost 5 bases, leaving 8 bases of the junction unmatched. The CDR3 loop reads CASSRTSGERDTQYF. In nucleotides, the CDR3 is TGTGCCAGCAGTAGGACTAGCGGAGAGAGGGATACGCAGTATTTT. Drawing the rest from reference TRBV2 and TRBJ2-3, the complete variable domain is EPEVTQTPSHQVTQMGQEVILRCVPISNHLYFYWYRQILGQKVEFLVSFYNNEISEKSEIFDDQFSVERPDGSNFTLKIRSTKLEDSAMYFCASSRTSGERDTQYFGPGTRLTVL.

This clonotype was seen repeatedly, ten times or more. This rearrangement joins TRBV27 to TRBJ2-3; D might be TRBD1 (5 bases). V lost 2 bases and J 2 bases, leaving 8 bases between the germline ends. The CDR3 covers 14 residues. Looked up from germline, CDR1 is MNHEY and CDR2 is SMNVEV (reference sequence). CDR3 nucleotide sequence: TGTGCCAGCAGTTTAAGACAGCACACAGATACGCAGTATTTT. It specifies CASSLRQHTDTQYF.

V is TRBV4-1 and J is TRBJ1-5; the D is unclear. V lost 1 base, J lost 1 base, and 8 bases lay in between. This CDR3 region has 15 residues. In germline, CDR1 is MGHRA, CDR2 YSYEKL. CDR3 protein: CASSQAQASNQPQHF. CDR3 bases: TGCGCCAGCAGCCAAGCCCAGGCGAGCAATCAGCCCCAGCATTTT.

DNA of the CDR3: TGTGCCAGCAGCCCGCGGGGACTGTACAATGAGCAGTTCTTC. Amino acid sequence: CASSPRGLYNEQFF. The chain employs TRBV6-2 or TRBV6-3 and TRBJ2-1; a weak D match, TRBD2 (6 bases). CDR1 is MNHEY and CDR2 is SVGEGT in the germline V gene. CDR3 length: 14 amino acids. The V and J ends lost 6 bases and 4 bases respectively, with 13 bases between them.

This clonotype occurred a few times. Written as DNA, the CDR3 is TGTGCCACCAGCAGAGAAGCAGGGGTCGGTATAAAGCAGTACTTC. Protein product: CATSREAGVGIKQYF. This chain joins TRBV15 and TRBJ2-7, with D maybe TRBD1 (6 bases). Germline CDR1 is LNHNV and CDR2 is YYDKDF (reference sequence). The CDR3 extends over 15 amino acids. V lost 0 bases to trimming and J lost 8 bases, with 17 bases between them.

This clonotype was counted between two and nine times. The chain employs TRBV5-6 and TRBJ2-7, with TRBD1 matching 8 bases. Per germline, CDR1 SGHDT and CDR2 YYEEEE. The CDR3 is made up of 14 amino acids. Germline trimming cut 6 bases from V and 2 bases from J; bases unmatched to any gene: 7. The CDR3 is CASKLPGQAYEQYF. The CDR3 nucleotides are TGTGCCAGCAAACTCCCGGGACAGGCCTACGAGCAGTACTTC. The full variable domain, its missing parts supplied by reference TRBV5-6 and TRBJ2-7, is DAGVTQSPTHLIKTRGQQVTLRCSPKSGHDTVSWYQQALGQGPQFIFQYYEEEERQRGNFPDRFSGHQFPNYSSELNVNALLLGDSALYLCASKLPGQAYEQYFGPGTRLTVT.

The chain combines TRBV4-3 with TRBJ1-3; D is undetermined. The CDR3 is 17 residues long. Germline V lookup: CDR1 LGHNA, CDR2 YSLEER. V was cut by 2 bases and J by 1 base, with 15 bases left in between. CDR3 loop: CASSQSEAGKSGNTIYF. The CDR3 nucleotides read TGCGCCAGCAGCCAAAGCGAGGCAGGAAAATCTGGAAACACCATATATTTT.

The rearrangement links TRBV10-3 to TRBJ1-3; D might be TRBD1 (5 bases). Trimming shortened V by 4 bases and J by 4 bases, and 14 bases separated the two germline ends. The V gene's germline CDR1 is ENHRY and CDR2 SYGVKD. This CDR3 is built from 15 residues. In DNA form, the CDR3 reads TGTGCCATCAGTGTGTCCCCCGGGGACGGAAACACCATATATTTT. The encoded protein is CAISVSPGDGNTIYF.